This T cell receptor (beta chain) was profiled in a study of blood T cell repertoires in COVID-19. Sequenced by immunoSEQ multiplex PCR; TCRdb stores in-frame clones only, minus some. This sample yields roughly 300,000 clones, of which 80% to 90% are seen a single time; roughly 1.6% belongs to the top ten. This TCR was sampled from a woman aged 40 to 49 who had recovered from COVID-19. Sequences were obtained from peripheral blood.

CDR3 bases: TGTGCCAGCAGCCTGAGCCCCGCGAACGGGAATGAAAAACTGTTTTTT. The encoded protein is CASSLSPANGNEKLFF. J is TRBJ1-4 and V is TRBV5-6, with no clear D. Per the germline V gene, CDR1 is SGHDT and CDR2 is YYEEEE. The CDR3 has 16 amino acids. V was shortened by 4 bases and J by 5 bases, with 18 bases between the two germline ends.